The 27 T cell receptor beta chains below all came from one sample that was sequenced in a study of T cell responses to AZD1222 COVID-19 vaccine. TCRdb's copy holds only in-frame clones and misses some; the assay was immunoSEQ multiplex PCR. The data hold 130,000 or so clones, with 92% observed a single time. This specimen consisted of peripheral blood, obtained on day 0 of AZD1222 vaccination. All receptors come from an adult in good health.

This chain links TRBV10-3 with TRBJ1-6; 9 nucleotides match TRBD1. From germline, CDR1 is ENHRY and CDR2 SYGVKD. The trim removed 8 bases at V and 7 bases at J, leaving 12 bases unmatched. The CDR3 sequence is 16 residues long. In DNA form, the CDR3 reads TGTGCCATCGGGGGCACAGGGGGCCTTTGGAATTCACCCCTCCACTTT. This encodes CAIGGTGGLWNSPLHF.

The J gene is TRBJ1-2, the V gene TRBV5-6, with D possibly TRBD1 on 5 matching bases. The germline gives CDR1 SGHDT, CDR2 YYEEEE. This CDR3 is 15 amino acids long. V lost 1 base to trimming and J lost 1 base, with 11 bases between them. The CDR3 is CASSLTRGDNYGYTF. CDR3 bases: TGTGCCAGCAGCTTGACGAGAGGGGATAACTATGGCTACACCTTC.

The table lists this clone with a count of one. The V and J genes are TRBV3-1 (or the pseudogene TRBV3-2) and TRBJ2-1; 10 positions match TRBD2. Germline V lookup: CDR1 LGHDT, CDR2 YNNKEL (reference sequence). CDR3 length equals 15 residues. J was trimmed by 1 base and V by 4 bases; bases with no gene match: 1. CDR3 region: CASSPGLASYNEQFF. In DNA, the CDR3 is TGTGCCAGCAGCCCGGGACTAGCGTCCTACAATGAGCAGTTCTTC.

V is TRBV19 and J is TRBJ2-2; D is possibly TRBD2 (6 bases). Germline assignment: CDR1 LNHDA and CDR2 SQIVND (reference sequence). Trimming took 5 bases from V and 6 from J, leaving 22 bases between them. The CDR3 totals 17 residues. The CDR3 loop is CASSPGSSRRAAGELFF. The CDR3 nucleotides are TGTGCCAGTAGTCCTGGGTCGTCGCGGAGGGCCGCCGGGGAGCTGTTTTTT.

The rearrangement uses TRBV6-2 or TRBV6-3 and TRBJ2-2; tentatively, D is TRBD1 (5 bases). Trimming removed 5 bases from V and 1 base from J, with 8 bases in between. The CDR3 sequence is 14 residues long. The germline CDR1 and CDR2 sequences are MNHEY and SVGEGT. CDR3 nucleotide sequence: TGTGCCAGCAGTGGAGACAGGAACACCGGGGAGCTGTTTTTT. It encodes CASSGDRNTGELFF.

The V gene is TRBV19, the J gene TRBJ1-5; D perhaps matches TRBD1 (5 bases). The CDR3 is made up of 17 amino acids. Per germline, CDR1 LNHDA and CDR2 SQIVND (reference sequence). V lost 5 bases, J lost 0 bases, and 17 bases lay in between. Here the CDR3 reads CASSLSYTRGSNQPQHF. The CDR3 nucleotides are TGTGCCAGTAGTTTATCCTACACAAGGGGTAGCAATCAGCCCCAGCATTTT.

The CDR3 region is CASSSRSDNTEAFF. The CDR3 nucleotides are TGTGCCAGCAGCTCCCGGTCAGACAACACTGAAGCTTTCTTT. The chain combines TRBV11-2 with TRBJ1-1; D unclear. Germline CDR1 and CDR2: SGHAT and FQNNGV. Trimming took off 4 bases at V and 2 bases at J, with 11 bases between the two ends. This CDR3 region has 14 residues.

This rearrangement joins TRBV30 to TRBJ1-1; D ambiguous. This CDR3 spans 14 amino acids. Germline CDR1 is GTSNPN and CDR2 is SVGIG (reference sequence). The V end was cut by 3 bases, the J end by 3 bases, with 14 bases between. CDR3 amino acids: CAWRLLGRDTEAFF. The CDR3 nucleotides read TGTGCCTGGAGGTTGTTAGGGAGGGACACTGAAGCTTTCTTT.

V usage is TRBV3-1 (or the pseudogene TRBV3-2) and J usage is TRBJ1-2, with D perhaps TRBD1 (6 bases). CDR1 LGHDT and CDR2 YNNKEL come from the germline V gene (reference sequence). This CDR3 has 12 residues. V lost 4 bases, J lost 8 bases, and 11 bases lay in between. CDR3 DNA sequence: TGTGCCAGCAGCCCTAAGGGGGGAGGCTACACCTTC. The encoded protein is CASSPKGGGYTF.

The chain links TRBV6-5 to TRBJ2-1; D is possibly TRBD2 (5 bases). Germline lookup yields CDR1 MNHEY and CDR2 SVGAGI. This CDR3 has 11 residues. Trimming shortened V by 6 bases and J by 10 bases, and 10 bases separated the two germline ends. The CDR3 DNA reads as TGTGCCAGCAGAGGACCGGGAGAGCAGTTCTTC. Amino acid sequence: CASRGPGEQFF.

This chain links TRBV18 with TRBJ2-2; 7 nucleotides match TRBD2. The germline V gene encodes CDR1 KGHSH and CDR2 LQKENI. This CDR3 has 15 amino acids. After removal of 3 bases from V and 7 bases from J, the junction contained 8 bases not matched to a gene. The CDR3 loop reads CASSPKRDKGGELFF. The CDR3 region has the DNA TGTGCCAGCTCACCGAAGCGGGATAAGGGCGGGGAGCTGTTTTTT. Full variable domain (rest looked up from reference TRBV18 and TRBJ2-2): NAGVMQNPRHLVRRRGQEARLRCSPMKGHSHVYWYRQLPEEGLKFMVYLQKENIIDESGMPKERFSAEFPKEGPSILRIQQVVRGDSAAYFCASSPKRDKGGELFFGEGSRLTVL.

The rearrangement links TRBV19 to TRBJ2-4; TRBD2 aligns across 12 bases. Per the germline V gene, CDR1 is LNHDA and CDR2 is SQIVND (reference sequence). With V trimmed by 6 bases and J by 1 base, 19 bases remained unmatched. This CDR3 is 21 amino acids long. DNA for the CDR3: TGTGCCAGTAGCCTCTTTCCCCTAGCGGGAGGGCCTTGGCTCGCCAAAAACATTCAGTACTTC. This translates into CASSLFPLAGGPWLAKNIQYF.

On this clone: Other nucleotide sequences in the sample specify the same CDR3. The chain recombines TRBV11-2 with TRBJ2-5, with D unresolved. The CDR3 loop spans 13 amino acids. Germline assignment: CDR1 SGHAT and CDR2 FQNNGV. V lost 3 bases, J lost 0 bases, and 5 bases lay in between. The CDR3 spells CASSFSHQETQYF. CDR3 DNA sequence: TGTGCCAGCAGCTTTTCCCACCAAGAGACCCAGTACTTC. The variable domain in full, with the rest retrieved from reference TRBV11-2 and TRBJ2-5, is EAGVAQSPRYKIIEKRQSVAFWCNPISGHATLYWYQQILGQGPKLLIQFQNNGVVDDSQLPKDRFSAERLKGVDSTLKIQPAKLEDSAVYLCASSFSHQETQYFGPGTRLLVL.

The CDR3 DNA is TGTGCCAGCAGCTTATCGACTAGAGCGGGAGGGTTGCATGAGCAGTTCTTC. Amino acids: CASSLSTRAGGLHEQFF. The V and J genes are TRBV7-2 and TRBJ2-1; 10 nucleotides line up with TRBD2. Germline V gene sequence: CDR1 SGHTA, CDR2 FQGNSA. The CDR3 loop spans 17 amino acids. V was pared by 2 bases and J by 8 bases, with 12 bases of the junction left unmatched.

The chain employs TRBV2 and TRBJ1-1; D call uncertain. Trimming took off 7 bases at V and 2 bases at J, with 14 bases between the two ends. Germline V CDR1 and CDR2: SNHLY, FYNNEI. The CDR3 loop spans 14 amino acids. CDR3 in DNA: TGTGCCAGCAACTCCAGGCGAATCAACACTGAAGCTTTCTTT. It yields the protein CASNSRRINTEAFF.

The chain recombines TRBV9 with TRBJ1-4; 8 bases match TRBD1. CDR1 is SGDLS and CDR2 is YYNGEE in the germline V gene. The CDR3 runs to 14 residues. V trimming: 4 bases; J trimming: 8 bases; junction bases outside the gene matches: 7. DNA for the CDR3: TGTGCCAGCAGCTCCGGACAGGGCAAAGAAAAACTGTTTTTT. It translates to CASSSGQGKEKLFF.

This rearrangement joins TRBV6-5 to TRBJ2-1, with 11 nucleotides matching TRBD2. The CDR3 covers 15 residues. After removal of 6 bases from V and 10 bases from J, the junction contained 11 bases not matched to a gene. Per the germline V gene, CDR1 is MNHEY and CDR2 is SVGAGI. The CDR3 DNA follows: TGTGCCAGCAGCTCCGGACTAGCGGGCGAAGTCGAGCAGTTCTTC. Its protein is CASSSGLAGEVEQFF.

Only a few counts were recorded for this clone. V usage is TRBV5-1 and J usage is TRBJ2-7; 8 bases are shared with TRBD1. The V and J ends lost 0 bases and 4 bases, in that order; junction bases with no gene match: 6. The CDR3 contains 15 residues. The germline gives CDR1 SGHRS, CDR2 YFSETQ. Here the CDR3 reads CASSLESRGLYEQYF. As DNA, the CDR3 is TGCGCCAGCAGCTTGGAATCCAGGGGGCTTTACGAGCAGTACTTC. Complete variable domain (other parts from reference TRBV5-1 and TRBJ2-7): KAGVTQTPRYLIKTRGQQVTLSCSPISGHRSVSWYQQTPGQGLQFLFEYFSETQRNKGNFPGRFSGRQFSNSRSEMNVSTLELGDSALYLCASSLESRGLYEQYFGPGTRLTVT.

The chain joins TRBV20-1 to TRBJ1-2; TRBD1 agrees at 7 bases. The CDR3 length is 11 residues. Trimming removed 8 bases from V and 6 bases from J; junction bases left unmatched: 6. Germline CDR1 DFQATT, CDR2 SNEGSKA (reference sequence). CDR3 nucleotide sequence: TGCAGTATTGACAGGGTTAATGGCTACACCTTC. Amino acids: CSIDRVNGYTF.

This CDR3 is CASSTDIQETQYF. The CDR3 DNA reads TGTGCCAGCTCTACGGACATCCAAGAGACCCAGTACTTC. V gene TRBV18 combines with J gene TRBJ2-5; D might be TRBD1 (5 bases). CDR3 length equals 13 residues. CDR1 and CDR2 from the germline V gene are KGHSH and LQKENI. V was clipped by 6 bases and J by 1 base, with 9 bases between them.

There are a few counts of this clone. The rearrangement uses TRBV27 and TRBJ2-7; D possibly corresponds to TRBD1 (6 bases). Per the germline V gene, CDR1 is MNHEY and CDR2 is SMNVEV (reference sequence). This CDR3 is built from 14 residues. The ends were cut back, 3 bases at V and 2 bases at J, with 11 bases in the middle. As DNA, the CDR3 is TGTGCCAGCAGTTTCCGGGACACAGCCTACGAGCAGTACTTC. It encodes CASSFRDTAYEQYF.

This chain uses TRBV23-1 with TRBJ1-4; TRBD1 matches 8 bases. TRBV23-1 is given ORF status, its function remaining uncertain. This CDR3 has 16 residues. J was trimmed by 4 bases and V by 3 bases; bases with no gene match: 7. For the CDR3, the DNA is TGCGCCAGCAGTCATTCCCGGGACAGGTTTAATGAAAAACTGTTTTTT. Protein product: CASSHSRDRFNEKLFF.

CDR3 in DNA: TGTGCCACCATGGAAGGTAGCACAGATACGCAGTATTTT. Amino acids: CATMEGSTDTQYF. The chain couples TRBV6-5 to TRBJ2-3; D gene uncertain. Trimming removed 10 bases at V and 0 bases at J, with 11 bases between. CDR1 is MNHEY and CDR2 is SVGAGI in the germline V gene. The CDR3 sequence is 13 residues long.

This chain joins TRBV10-1 and TRBJ2-5; 8 bases map to TRBD1. This CDR3 is built from 16 residues. With 6 bases clipped from V and 1 base from J, the junction kept 10 bases outside the gene matches. Germline CDR1 WNHNN, CDR2 SYGVQD (reference sequence). Here the CDR3 DNA reads TGCGCCAGCAGAGGACAGGGCCATCCACTCCAAGAGACCCAGTACTTC. This codes for CASRGQGHPLQETQYF.

This rearrangement joins TRBV19 to TRBJ1-5; D is unclear. The V gene's germline CDR1 is LNHDA and CDR2 SQIVND (reference sequence). This CDR3 is 20 amino acids long. V lost 8 bases to trimming and J lost 2 bases, with 31 bases between them. The CDR3 spells CASSTHYLIRELRGNQPQHF. For the CDR3, the DNA is TGTGCCAGTTCCACACACTACCTGATCCGGGAGCTAAGGGGCAATCAGCCCCAGCATTTT. Filled out from reference TRBV19 and TRBJ1-5, the complete variable domain reads DGGITQSPKYLFRKEGQNVTLSCEQNLNHDAMYWYRQDPGQGLRLIYYSQIVNDFQKGDIAEGYSVSREKKESFPLTVTSAQKNPTAFYLCASSTHYLIRELRGNQPQHFGDGTRLSIL.

This clone is labeled as medium-sized. CDR3 nucleotide sequence: TGCAGCATCCGACAGGGGGACACTGAAGCTTTCTTT. Translation gives CSIRQGDTEAFF. The rearrangement joins TRBV29-1 to TRBJ1-1; the match to TRBD1 covers 9 bases. CDR3 size: 12 residues. Unmatched junction bases numbered 4, after V lost 8 bases and J lost 3 bases. Germline V gene lookup returns CDR1 SQVTM and CDR2 ANQGSEA.

V usage is TRBV18 and J usage is TRBJ2-1; 8 bases line up with TRBD2. The germline gives CDR1 KGHSH, CDR2 LQKENI. CDR3 length: 14 amino acids. Trimming removed 6 bases from V and 4 bases from J; junction bases left unmatched: 5. Here the CDR3 reads CASSQGLVYNEQFF. Written as DNA, the CDR3 is TGTGCCAGCTCGCAGGGACTAGTTTACAATGAGCAGTTCTTC.